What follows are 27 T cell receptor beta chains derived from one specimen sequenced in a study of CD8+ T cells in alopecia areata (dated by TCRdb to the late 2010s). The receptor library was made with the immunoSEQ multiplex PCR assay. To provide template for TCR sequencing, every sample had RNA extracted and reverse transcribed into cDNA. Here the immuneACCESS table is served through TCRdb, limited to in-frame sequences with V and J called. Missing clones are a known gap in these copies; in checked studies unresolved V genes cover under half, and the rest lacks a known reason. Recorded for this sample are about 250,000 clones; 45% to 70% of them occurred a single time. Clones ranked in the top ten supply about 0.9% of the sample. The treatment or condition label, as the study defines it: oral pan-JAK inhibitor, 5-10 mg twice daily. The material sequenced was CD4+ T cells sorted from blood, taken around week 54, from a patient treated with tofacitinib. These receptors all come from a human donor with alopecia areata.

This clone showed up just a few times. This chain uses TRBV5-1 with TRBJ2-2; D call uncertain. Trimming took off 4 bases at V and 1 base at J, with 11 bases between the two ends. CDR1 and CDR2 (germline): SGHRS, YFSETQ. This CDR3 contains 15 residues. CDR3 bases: TGCGCCAGCAGCCTATGGGCGAAGAACACCGGGGAGCTGTTTTTT. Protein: CASSLWAKNTGELFF.

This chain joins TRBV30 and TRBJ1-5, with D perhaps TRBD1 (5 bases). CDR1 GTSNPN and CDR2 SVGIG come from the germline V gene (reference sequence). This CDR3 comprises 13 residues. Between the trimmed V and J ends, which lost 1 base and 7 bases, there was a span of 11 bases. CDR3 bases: TGTGCCTGGAGTGGGGGACTTTCGCAGCCCCAGCATTTT. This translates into CAWSGGLSQPQHF.

The CDR3 coding sequence is TGCGCCAGCAGCTTGGGGATGGATCAGCCCCAGCATTTT. This encodes CASSLGMDQPQHF. This chain links TRBV5-1 with TRBJ1-5, with D uncertain. The CDR3 totals 13 residues. Trimming stripped 0 bases from V and 5 bases from J, with 6 bases between. Germline CDR1 SGHRS, CDR2 YFSETQ.

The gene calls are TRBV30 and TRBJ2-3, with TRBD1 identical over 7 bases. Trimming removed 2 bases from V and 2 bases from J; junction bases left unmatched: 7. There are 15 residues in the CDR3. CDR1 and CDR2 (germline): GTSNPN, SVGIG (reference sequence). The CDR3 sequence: CAWSPGQPVTDTQYF. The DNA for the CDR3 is TGTGCCTGGAGTCCGGGACAGCCCGTCACAGATACGCAGTATTTT.

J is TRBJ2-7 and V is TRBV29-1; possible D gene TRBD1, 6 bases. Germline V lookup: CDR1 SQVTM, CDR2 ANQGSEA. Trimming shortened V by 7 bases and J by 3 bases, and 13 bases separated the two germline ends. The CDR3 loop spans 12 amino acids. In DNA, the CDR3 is TGCAGCGCCCTCGTAGGGGGCTACGAGCAGTACTTC. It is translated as CSALVGGYEQYF.

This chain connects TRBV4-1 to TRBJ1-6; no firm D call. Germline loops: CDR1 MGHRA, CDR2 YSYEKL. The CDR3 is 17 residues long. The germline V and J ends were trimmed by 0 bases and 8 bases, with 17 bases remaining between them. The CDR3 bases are TGCGCCAGCAGCCAAGATCCGGATATGGGGTTGGATTCACCCCTCCACTTT. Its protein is CASSQDPDMGLDSPLHF.

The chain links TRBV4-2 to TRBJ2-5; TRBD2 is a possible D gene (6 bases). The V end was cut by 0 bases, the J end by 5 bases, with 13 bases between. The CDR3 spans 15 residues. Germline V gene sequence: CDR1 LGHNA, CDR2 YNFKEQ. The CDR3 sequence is CASSQDGDSLETQYF. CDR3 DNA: TGTGCCAGCAGCCAAGATGGGGACTCCCTGGAGACCCAGTACTTC.

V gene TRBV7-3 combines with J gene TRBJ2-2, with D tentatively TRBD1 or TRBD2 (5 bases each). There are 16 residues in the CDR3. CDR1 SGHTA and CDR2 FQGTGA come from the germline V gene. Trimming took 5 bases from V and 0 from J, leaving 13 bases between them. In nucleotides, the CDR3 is TGTGCCAGCAGCGCCCCGGGACGGTCGAACACCGGGGAGCTGTTTTTT. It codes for CASSAPGRSNTGELFF.

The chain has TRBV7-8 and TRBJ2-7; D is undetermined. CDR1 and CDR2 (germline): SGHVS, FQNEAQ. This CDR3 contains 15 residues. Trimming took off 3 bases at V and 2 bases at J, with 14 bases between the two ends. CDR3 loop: CASSFQASLPYEQYF. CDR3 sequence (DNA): TGTGCCAGCAGCTTTCAAGCATCGCTGCCCTACGAGCAGTACTTC.

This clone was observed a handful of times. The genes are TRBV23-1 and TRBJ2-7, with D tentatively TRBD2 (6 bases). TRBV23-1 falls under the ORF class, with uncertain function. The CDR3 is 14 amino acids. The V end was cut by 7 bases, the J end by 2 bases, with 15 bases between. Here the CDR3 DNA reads TGCGCCAGCACCCCTCGGGACTCAACCTACGAGCAGTACTTC. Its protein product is CASTPRDSTYEQYF.

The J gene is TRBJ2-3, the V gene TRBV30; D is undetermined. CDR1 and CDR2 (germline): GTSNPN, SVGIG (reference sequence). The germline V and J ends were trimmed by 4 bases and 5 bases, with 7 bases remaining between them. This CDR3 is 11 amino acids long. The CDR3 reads CAWTVGDTQYF. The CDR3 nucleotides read TGTGCCTGGACGGTTGGAGATACGCAGTATTTT. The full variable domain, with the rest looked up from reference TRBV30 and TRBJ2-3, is SQTIHQWPATLVQPVGSPLSLECTVEGTSNPNLYWYRQAAGRGLQLLFYSVGIGQISSEVPQNLSASRPQDRQFILSSKKLLLSDSGFYLCAWTVGDTQYFGPGTRLTVL.

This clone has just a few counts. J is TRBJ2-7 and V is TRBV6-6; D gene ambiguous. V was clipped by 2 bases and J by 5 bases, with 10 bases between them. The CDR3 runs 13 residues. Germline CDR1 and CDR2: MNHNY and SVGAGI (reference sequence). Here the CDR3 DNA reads TGTGCCAGCAGTTACCTTCCACGGGACGAGCAGTACTTC. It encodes CASSYLPRDEQYF.

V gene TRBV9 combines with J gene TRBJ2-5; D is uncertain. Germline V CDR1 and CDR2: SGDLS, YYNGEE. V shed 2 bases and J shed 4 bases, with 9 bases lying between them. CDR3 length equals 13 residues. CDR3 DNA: TGTGCCAGCAGCGTGAGCGATCGAGAGACCCAGTACTTC. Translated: CASSVSDRETQYF.

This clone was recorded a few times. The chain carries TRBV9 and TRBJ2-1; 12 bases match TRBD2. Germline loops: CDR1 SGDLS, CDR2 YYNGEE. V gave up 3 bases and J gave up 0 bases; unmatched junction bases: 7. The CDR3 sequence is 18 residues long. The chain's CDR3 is CASSATSGGLSSYNEQFF. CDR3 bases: TGTGCCAGCAGCGCGACTAGCGGGGGACTTAGCTCCTACAATGAGCAGTTCTTC.

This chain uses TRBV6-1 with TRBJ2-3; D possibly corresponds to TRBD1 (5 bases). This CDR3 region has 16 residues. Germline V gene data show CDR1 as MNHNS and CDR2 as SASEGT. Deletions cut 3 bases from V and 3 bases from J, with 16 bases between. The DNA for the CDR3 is TGTGCCAGCAGTGATAACAGGAGAGCAGGGACAGATACGCAGTATTTT. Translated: CASSDNRRAGTDTQYF.

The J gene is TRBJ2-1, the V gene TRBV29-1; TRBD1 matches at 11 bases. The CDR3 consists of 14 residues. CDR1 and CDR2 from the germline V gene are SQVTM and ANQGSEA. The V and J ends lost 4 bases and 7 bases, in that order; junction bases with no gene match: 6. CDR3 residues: CSVATGQGVNEQFF. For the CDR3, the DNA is TGCAGCGTTGCAACGGGACAGGGGGTAAATGAGCAGTTCTTC.

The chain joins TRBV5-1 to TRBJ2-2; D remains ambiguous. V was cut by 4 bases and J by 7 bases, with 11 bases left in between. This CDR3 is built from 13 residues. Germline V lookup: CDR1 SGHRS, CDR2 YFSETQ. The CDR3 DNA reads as TGCGCCAGCAGCCGCGAAGCAATCGGGGAGCTGTTTTTT. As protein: CASSREAIGELFF. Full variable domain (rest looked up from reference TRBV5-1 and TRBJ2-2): KAGVTQTPRYLIKTRGQQVTLSCSPISGHRSVSWYQQTPGQGLQFLFEYFSETQRNKGNFPGRFSGRQFSNSRSEMNVSTLELGDSALYLCASSREAIGELFFGEGSRLTVL.

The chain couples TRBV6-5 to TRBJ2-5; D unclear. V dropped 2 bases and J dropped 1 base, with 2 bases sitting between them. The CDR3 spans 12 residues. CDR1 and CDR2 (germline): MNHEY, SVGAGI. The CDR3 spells CASSYTQETQYF. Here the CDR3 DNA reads TGTGCCAGCAGTTACACCCAAGAGACCCAGTACTTC.

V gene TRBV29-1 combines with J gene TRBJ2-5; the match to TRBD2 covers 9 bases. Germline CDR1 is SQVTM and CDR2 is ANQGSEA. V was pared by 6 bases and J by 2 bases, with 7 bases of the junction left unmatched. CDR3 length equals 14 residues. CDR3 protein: CSVARAGGQETQYF. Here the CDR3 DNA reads TGCAGCGTAGCACGAGCGGGGGGACAAGAGACCCAGTACTTC.

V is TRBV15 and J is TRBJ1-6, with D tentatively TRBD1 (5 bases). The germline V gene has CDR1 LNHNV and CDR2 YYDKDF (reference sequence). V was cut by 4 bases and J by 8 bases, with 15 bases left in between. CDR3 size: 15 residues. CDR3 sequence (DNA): TGTGCCACCAGCATTCTCCAGGGTGGTGATTCACCCCTCCACTTT. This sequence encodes CATSILQGGDSPLHF.

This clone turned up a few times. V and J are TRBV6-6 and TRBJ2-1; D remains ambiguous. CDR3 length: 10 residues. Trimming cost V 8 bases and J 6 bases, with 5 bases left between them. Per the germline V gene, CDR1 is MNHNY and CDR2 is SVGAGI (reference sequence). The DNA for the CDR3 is TGTGCCAGCTCTATCAATGAGCAGTTCTTC. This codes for CASSINEQFF.

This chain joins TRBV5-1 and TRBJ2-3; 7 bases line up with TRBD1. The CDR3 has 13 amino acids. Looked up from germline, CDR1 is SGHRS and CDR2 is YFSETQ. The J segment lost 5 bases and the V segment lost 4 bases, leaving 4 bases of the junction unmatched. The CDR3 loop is CASSATGEDTQYF. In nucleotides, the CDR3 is TGCGCCAGCAGCGCCACAGGGGAAGATACGCAGTATTTT.

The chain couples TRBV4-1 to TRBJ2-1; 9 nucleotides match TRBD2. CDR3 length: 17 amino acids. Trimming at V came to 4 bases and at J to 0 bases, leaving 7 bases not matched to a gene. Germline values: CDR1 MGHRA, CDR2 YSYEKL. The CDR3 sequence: CASSLRIAGVSYNEQFF. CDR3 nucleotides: TGCGCCAGCAGCCTCCGAATAGCGGGAGTCTCCTACAATGAGCAGTTCTTC.

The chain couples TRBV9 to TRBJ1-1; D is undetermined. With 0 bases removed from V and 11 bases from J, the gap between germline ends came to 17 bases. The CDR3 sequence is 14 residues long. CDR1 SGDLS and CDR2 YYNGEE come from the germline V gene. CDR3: CASSVEGQSRGAFF. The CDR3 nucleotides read TGTGCCAGCAGCGTAGAGGGCCAGTCCAGAGGGGCTTTCTTT.

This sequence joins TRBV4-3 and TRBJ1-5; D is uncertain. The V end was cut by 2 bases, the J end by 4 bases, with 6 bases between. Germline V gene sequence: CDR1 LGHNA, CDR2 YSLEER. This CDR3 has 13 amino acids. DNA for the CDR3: TGCGCCAGCAGCCAATCTCGAAATCAGCCCCAGCATTTT. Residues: CASSQSRNQPQHF.

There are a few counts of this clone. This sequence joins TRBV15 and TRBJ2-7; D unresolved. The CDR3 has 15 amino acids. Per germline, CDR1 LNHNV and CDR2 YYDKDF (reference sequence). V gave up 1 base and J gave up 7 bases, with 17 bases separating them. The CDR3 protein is CATSRGTILGREQYF. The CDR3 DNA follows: TGTGCCACCAGCAGAGGAACTATTCTAGGGCGGGAGCAGTACTTC.

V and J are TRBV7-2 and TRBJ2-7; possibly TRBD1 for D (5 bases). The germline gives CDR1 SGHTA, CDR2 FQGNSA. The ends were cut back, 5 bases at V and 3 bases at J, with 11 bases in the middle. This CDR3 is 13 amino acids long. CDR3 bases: TGTGCCAGCAGCCAGGACAATCTCTACGAGCAGTACTTC. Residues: CASSQDNLYEQYF.